Below are 30 T cell receptor beta chains sequenced from a single sample in a study of CD8 T cells in ankylosing spondylitis. Study-level points and caveats: Fewer than ten highly homologous variants made up a TCR beta motif, and this motif appeared characteristic of ankylosing spondylitis blood.

In TCRdb, the 5' RACE reads were re-called with MiXCR into one record per CDR3 protein. This table holds about 840,000 distinct CDR3 sequences, around 11% found once. Antigen specificity for these receptors is unknown. The sequenced sample consisted of blood, either unsorted or a sorted T cell fraction (not recorded which). All receptors derive from a male donor with ankylosing spondylitis.

In this sample, this clonotype turned up many times. This chain links TRBV20-1 with TRBJ1-5; TRBD1 might be the D (5 bases). CDR3 length: 15 amino acids. The V end was cut by 1 base, the J end by 0 bases, with 10 bases between. Germline V CDR1 and CDR2: DFQATT, SNEGSKA (reference sequence). The CDR3 DNA reads TGCAGTGCTAGAGGCAGGGTCCCTAGCAATCAGCCCCAGCATTTT. It yields the protein CSARGRVPSNQPQHF.

As regards this clonotype: The junction and the germline gene differ at one end; a read error may be behind it. V is TRBV7-9 and J is TRBJ1-4; D is ambiguous. The length of the CDR3 is 13 residues. CDR1 and CDR2 (germline): SEHNR, FQNEAQ (reference sequence). CDR3 sequence reads: CASSSRRGERLFF. The CDR3 DNA is TGTGCCAGCAGCTCCAGACGAGGAGAAAGACTGTTTTTT.

The chain uses TRBV27 and TRBJ2-1; perhaps D is TRBD1 or TRBD2 (5 bases each). With 4 bases removed from V and 12 bases from J, the gap between germline ends came to 25 bases. CDR1 is MNHEY, CDR2 SMNVEV, per germline (reference sequence). The CDR3 sequence is 16 residues long. CDR3: CASSYYQGEFALGQFF. The CDR3, as DNA: TGTGCCAGCAGTTATTATCAGGGAGAGTTTGCCCTTGGGCAGTTCTTC.

This clonotype showed up just a few times. The V call is TRBV20-1, the J call TRBJ2-7, with TRBD2 identical over 8 bases. The V gene end was trimmed by 4 bases and the J gene end by 5 bases; junction bases not matched to a gene: 10. The CDR3 extends over 14 amino acids. Germline V gene data show CDR1 as DFQATT and CDR2 as SNEGSKA (reference sequence). The CDR3 region has the DNA TGCAGTGCTATGGTCGGGGGGGCACGGCACGAGCAGTACTTC. This sequence encodes CSAMVGGARHEQYF.

This clonotype showed up just a few times. The genes are TRBV28 and TRBJ2-3; tentative D call: TRBD1 (6 bases). The CDR3 consists of 12 residues. Trimming stripped 6 bases from V and 14 bases from J, with 18 bases between. The germline CDR1 and CDR2 sequences are MDHEN and SYDVKM. The CDR3 DNA is TGTGCCAGCAGGGGGGCCCTCAGGCTTATGTATTTT. It yields the protein CASRGALRLMYF.

This clonotype was counted only a few times. The chain employs TRBV12-3 or TRBV12-4 and TRBJ2-5; 11 nucleotides line up with TRBD2. The CDR3 is 15 residues long. With V trimmed by 4 bases and J by 4 bases, 5 bases remained unmatched. The CDR3 DNA is TGTGCCAGCAGTTGGAATAGCGGGGGGGGAGAGACCCAGTACTTC. This codes for CASSWNSGGGETQYF.

This clonotype was seen many times. This sequence joins TRBV7-9 and TRBJ2-3; 14 bases are shared with TRBD2. After removal of 4 bases from V and 5 bases from J, the junction contained 5 bases not matched to a gene. This CDR3 is built from 16 residues. Germline V gene data show CDR1 as SEHNR and CDR2 as FQNEAQ (reference sequence). CDR3 loop: CASSSTSGGAGDTQYF. In DNA, the CDR3 is TGTGCCAGCAGCTCGACTAGCGGGGGGGCGGGAGATACGCAGTATTTT.

This clonotype was recorded a few times. V gene TRBV4-2 combines with J gene TRBJ2-1; 14 bases agree with TRBD2. Germline CDR1 reads LGHNA; CDR2 reads YNFKEQ. Trimming took 1 base from V and 5 from J; bases not matched to a gene: 1. CDR3 size: 16 residues. CDR3 bases: TGTGCCAGCAGCCAAGGGGGACTAGCGGGGGACAATGAGCAGTTCTTC. This encodes CASSQGGLAGDNEQFF.

This clonotype appeared many times. The CDR3 DNA reads TGCAGCGTCGGCCATTGGGGAGCCGGGGAGCTGTTTTTT. Protein sequence: CSVGHWGAGELFF. The J gene is TRBJ2-2, the V gene TRBV29-1; D is possibly TRBD2 (5 bases). The V gene's germline CDR1 is SQVTM and CDR2 ANQGSEA. The CDR3 is 13 residues long. Between the trimmed V and J ends, which lost 6 bases and 6 bases, there was a span of 14 bases.

This clonotype has more than one count but fewer than ten. This chain links TRBV24-1 with TRBJ2-1; D perhaps matches TRBD1 (6 bases). In germline, CDR1 is KGHDR, CDR2 SFDVKD. Trimming shortened V by 0 bases and J by 0 bases, and 14 bases separated the two germline ends. The CDR3 totals 18 residues. The CDR3 here is CATSDLAQGGDSYNEQFF. CDR3 in DNA: TGTGCCACCAGTGATTTGGCACAGGGTGGAGACTCCTACAATGAGCAGTTCTTC.

This clonotype was counted ten times or more. V and J are TRBV11-2 and TRBJ1-1; D call uncertain. The V end lost 7 bases, the J end lost 5 bases, and 14 bases lay between the germline ends. This CDR3 has 13 residues. The germline gives CDR1 SGHAT, CDR2 FQNNGV. CDR3 bases: TGTGCCAGCACCCACCGGCAGGAAACTGAAGCTTTCTTT. This translates into CASTHRQETEAFF. The whole variable domain, remainder taken from reference TRBV11-2 and TRBJ1-1, is EAGVAQSPRYKIIEKRQSVAFWCNPISGHATLYWYQQILGQGPKLLIQFQNNGVVDDSQLPKDRFSAERLKGVDSTLKIQPAKLEDSAVYLCASTHRQETEAFFGQGTRLTVV.

This clonotype occurred a few times. The J gene is TRBJ2-7, the V gene TRBV7-2; TRBD1 or TRBD2 may be the D gene (5 bases each). CDR3 length: 13 amino acids. Germline CDR1 reads SGHTA; CDR2 reads FQGNSA. Trimming left V 0 bases short and J 6 bases short, with 9 bases between. CDR3 DNA sequence: TGTGCCAGCAGCTTAGCTTCGGGGACCGAGCAGTACTTC. Translated, it gives CASSLASGTEQYF.

This clonotype appeared many times. The V gene is TRBV20-1, the J gene TRBJ2-7, with 7 bases fitting TRBD2. This CDR3 region has 14 residues. Looked up from germline, CDR1 is DFQATT and CDR2 is SNEGSKA (reference sequence). V shed 3 bases, J shed 4 bases, and the junction held 9 bases outside the gene matches. The CDR3 region is CSASTPGLLYEQYF. For the CDR3, the DNA is TGCAGTGCTAGTACCCCGGGACTACTTTACGAGCAGTACTTC.

This chain uses TRBV9 with TRBJ1-3, with 9 positions matching TRBD1. With 4 bases clipped from V and 2 bases from J, the junction kept 10 bases outside the gene matches. The CDR3 sequence is 17 residues long. Germline V CDR1 and CDR2: SGDLS, YYNGEE. The CDR3: CASSPRPGQGTGNTIYF. CDR3 bases: TGTGCCAGCAGCCCCCGGCCGGGACAGGGAACTGGAAACACCATATATTTT. Combining the CDR3 with reference TRBV9 and TRBJ1-3 gives the whole variable domain DSGVTQTPKHLITATGQRVTLRCSPRSGDLSVYWYQQSLDQGLQFLIQYYNGEERAKGNILERFSAQQFPDLHSELNLSSLELGDSALYFCASSPRPGQGTGNTIYFGEGSWLTVV.

The J gene is TRBJ2-1, the V gene TRBV12-5; the D is unclear. Germline CDR1 and CDR2: LGHNT and FRNRAP. Trimming cost V 4 bases and J 4 bases, with 17 bases left between them. The CDR3 is 16 residues long. The CDR3 reads CASGSPPRAIYNEQFF. CDR3 coding DNA: TGTGCTAGTGGTTCCCCCCCCCGGGCGATTTACAATGAGCAGTTCTTC.

This clonotype has at least ten counts. The DNA for the CDR3 is TGTGCCAGCAGCCAGGATGGCTACACCTTC. The encoded protein is CASSQDGYTF. The gene calls are TRBV12-3 or TRBV12-4 and TRBJ1-2; no clear D gene. V lost 6 bases and J lost 6, with 5 bases in between. The CDR3 is 10 residues long.

The genes are TRBV12-3 or TRBV12-4 and TRBJ1-1, with D perhaps matching TRBD1 (5 bases). The V end lost 7 bases, the J end lost 5 bases, and 20 bases lay between the germline ends. The CDR3 has 15 amino acids. This chain's CDR3 is CASNTEAGRRTEAFF. As DNA, the CDR3 is TGTGCCAGCAACACCGAGGCAGGGAGGAGGACTGAAGCTTTCTTT.

This clonotype was seen at least ten times. The rearrangement links TRBV29-1 to TRBJ2-5; TRBD2 matches at 11 bases. Trimming removed 4 bases from V and 4 bases from J; junction bases left unmatched: 11. Germline-derived CDR1 and CDR2 are SQVTM and ANQGSEA. The CDR3 runs 16 residues. CDR3 bases: TGCAGCGTTGCTGGTCTAGCGGGGGGAGATACAGAGACCCAGTACTTC. It yields the protein CSVAGLAGGDTETQYF.

A few counts support this clonotype. The chain couples TRBV20-1 to TRBJ2-3, with D possibly matching TRBD2 (5 bases). Trimming removed 6 bases from V and 4 bases from J, with 17 bases in between. The CDR3 spans 14 residues. The germline gives CDR1 DFQATT, CDR2 SNEGSKA (reference sequence). The CDR3 protein is CSANPGSRADTQYF. For the CDR3, the DNA is TGCAGTGCCAACCCGGGCTCGAGGGCAGATACGCAGTATTTT.

The chain couples TRBV12-3 or TRBV12-4 to TRBJ1-1; D call uncertain. The V and J ends lost 4 bases and 9 bases respectively, with 15 bases between them. This CDR3 is 13 amino acids long. The chain's CDR3 is CASSWQSPDQAFF. CDR3 sequence (DNA): TGTGCCAGCAGTTGGCAGTCTCCAGACCAAGCTTTCTTT.

In this sample, this clonotype turned up many times. The genes are TRBV29-1 and TRBJ2-3; D gene unclear. The CDR3 has 14 amino acids. The germline gives CDR1 SQVTM, CDR2 ANQGSEA. Trimming left V 4 bases short and J 6 bases short, with 17 bases between. This CDR3 is CSVALGSFGDTQYF. The CDR3 DNA follows: TGCAGCGTTGCTCTTGGCAGTTTTGGGGATACGCAGTATTTT.

The CDR3 here is CAWSAGQLINQPQHF. CDR3 in DNA: TGTGCCTGGAGCGCGGGACAGCTTATCAATCAGCCCCAGCATTTT. This chain connects TRBV30 to TRBJ1-5; 7 nucleotides match TRBD1. The CDR3 runs to 15 residues. CDR1 GTSNPN and CDR2 SVGIG come from the germline V gene (reference sequence). Trimming at V came to 3 bases and at J to 3 bases, leaving 8 bases not matched to a gene.

This clonotype appeared a few times. J is TRBJ1-1 and V is TRBV20-1, with 8 bases identical to TRBD1. The CDR3 runs 13 residues. The V gene's germline CDR1 is DFQATT and CDR2 SNEGSKA (reference sequence). Germline trimming cut 5 bases from V and 1 base from J; bases unmatched to any gene: 3. The CDR3 loop reads CSAPRGRNTEAFF. The CDR3 DNA reads as TGCAGTGCTCCCAGGGGGCGGAACACTGAAGCTTTCTTT.

About this clonotype: A single base separates this from a much larger clone, so it may be a read error. The V call is TRBV10-3, the J call TRBJ2-1; perhaps TRBD1 as D (5 bases). CDR3 size: 13 residues. Germline loops: CDR1 ENHRY, CDR2 SYGVKD. Trimming took off 2 bases at V and 9 bases at J, with 11 bases between the two ends. CDR3 nucleotide sequence: TGTGCCATCAGTGAGCTACAGGCCCGTGAGCAGTTCTTC. Amino acid sequence: CAISELQAREQFF.

This chain joins TRBV20-1 and TRBJ2-5; 8 nucleotides match TRBD2. The CDR3 extends over 14 amino acids. CDR1 is DFQATT, CDR2 SNEGSKA, per germline (reference sequence). With 6 bases clipped from V and 3 bases from J, the junction kept 9 bases outside the gene matches. The DNA for the CDR3 is TGCAGTGCAACTACTAGCGGTGGAGAAGAGACCCAGTACTTC. Translated, it gives CSATTSGGEETQYF.

V usage is TRBV20-1 and J usage is TRBJ2-7, with D maybe TRBD1 (6 bases). V was clipped by 4 bases and J by 6 bases, with 10 bases between them. The CDR3 length is 11 residues. Per the germline V gene, CDR1 is DFQATT and CDR2 is SNEGSKA (reference sequence). This chain's CDR3 is CSATTGSEQYF. The CDR3 nucleotides read TGCAGTGCTACCACAGGGAGCGAGCAGTACTTC.

This clonotype was picked up many times. V usage is TRBV7-2 and J usage is TRBJ1-4, with D possibly matching TRBD1 (5 bases). CDR3 size: 12 residues. CDR1 SGHTA and CDR2 FQGNSA come from the germline V gene. Between the trimmed V and J ends, which lost 5 bases and 8 bases, there was a span of 9 bases. DNA for the CDR3: TGTGCCAGCAGCGGGGGAGGGGAAAAACTGTTTTTT. Amino acid sequence: CASSGGGEKLFF.

This clonotype was seen repeatedly, ten times or more. This chain connects TRBV29-1 to TRBJ1-1; D gene unclear. Germline V lookup: CDR1 SQVTM, CDR2 ANQGSEA. This CDR3 has 13 residues. The V gene lost 1 base and the J gene lost 4 bases, with 10 bases spanning the gap. CDR3 sequence: CSVEGPLSTEAFF. For the CDR3, the DNA is TGCAGCGTTGAAGGACCTTTGTCCACTGAAGCTTTCTTT.

The V call is TRBV20-1, the J call TRBJ2-7; D is uncertain. CDR3 length equals 15 residues. In germline, CDR1 is DFQATT, CDR2 SNEGSKA (reference sequence). V was cut by 5 bases and J by 5 bases, with 22 bases left in between. CDR3 nucleotides: TGCAGTGCTGTATCTTTTCAGGCAGCCTACAACGAGCAGTACTTC. It translates to CSAVSFQAAYNEQYF.

This clonotype occurred a few times. The chain is built from TRBV15 and TRBJ2-2; 14 bases are shared with TRBD2. There are 17 residues in the CDR3. With V trimmed by 3 bases and J by 8 bases, 8 bases remained unmatched. From germline, CDR1 is LNHNV and CDR2 YYDKDF (reference sequence). The CDR3 DNA follows: TGTGCCACCAGCAGCTATGCCGGACTAGCGGGAGGTGGGGAGCTGTTTTTT. This encodes CATSSYAGLAGGGELFF. Together with reference TRBV15 and TRBJ2-2, the CDR3 gives the full variable domain: DAMVIQNPRYQVTQFGKPVTLSCSQTLNHNVMYWYQQKSSQAPKLLFHYYDKDFNNEADTPDNFQSRRPNTSFCFLDIRSPGLGDTAMYLCATSSYAGLAGGGELFFGEGSRLTVL.